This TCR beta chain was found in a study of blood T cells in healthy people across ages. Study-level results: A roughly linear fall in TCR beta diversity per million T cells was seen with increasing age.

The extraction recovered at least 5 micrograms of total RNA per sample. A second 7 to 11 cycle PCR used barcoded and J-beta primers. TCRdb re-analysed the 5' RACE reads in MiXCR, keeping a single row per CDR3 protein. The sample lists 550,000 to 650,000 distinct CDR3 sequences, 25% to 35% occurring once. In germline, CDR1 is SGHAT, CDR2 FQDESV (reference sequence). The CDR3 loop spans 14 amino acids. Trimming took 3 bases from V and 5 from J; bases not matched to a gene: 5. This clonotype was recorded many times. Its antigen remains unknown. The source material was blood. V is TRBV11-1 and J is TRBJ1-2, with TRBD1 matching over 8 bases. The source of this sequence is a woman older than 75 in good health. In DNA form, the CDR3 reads TGTGCCAGCAGCTTGACGACAGGGGAATATGGCTACACCTTC. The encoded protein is CASSLTTGEYGYTF.